This entry is about one T cell receptor (beta chain). The germline gives CDR1 LGHDT, CDR2 YNNKEL (reference sequence). This CDR3 comprises 16 residues. V was pared by 2 bases and J by 4 bases, with 14 bases between. The data were taken from a study of blood T cell repertoires in COVID-19. Study information: Whether acute or convalescent, the COVID-19 samples came from the United States, Italy and Spain. T cells, B-cell-depleted T cells, or PBMCs provided the cDNA or gDNA that served as material.

In the original workflow: Amplification from reference gene primers served as the basis for estimated nucleated cell counts. Repertoires were generated with immunoSEQ multiplex PCR, while TCRdb's copy carries only in-frame clones and drops some. The V and J calls and the clone size are those of that table, but D and trimming were determined from the DNA. The profile shows tens of thousands of clones, roughly 88% of them singletons. The sequence came from a woman over 75 with active or convalescent COVID-19. The rearrangement uses TRBV3-1 (or the pseudogene TRBV3-2) and TRBJ1-4; a weak D match, TRBD1 (5 bases). Sequencing was performed on peripheral blood. CDR3 sequence: CASSQISGQDNEKLFF. The CDR3 DNA sequence: TGTGCCAGCAGCCAAATTTCAGGGCAGGATAATGAAAAACTGTTTTTT.